Each of the 32 T cell receptor beta chains below was sequenced from the same sample in a study of tumor and adjacent non-tumor tissue in lung cancer. The template was RNA from unsorted bulk tissue. The library came from three nested PCR rounds adapted from ARM-PCR protocols. TCRdb re-called the multiplex PCR reads with MiXCR, one entry per CDR3 protein. Among 100,000 to 150,000 distinct CDR3 sequences listed, about 66% were seen once. Sequencing was carried out using lung tumor tissue. Source of these receptors: a man aged 25-40 years with non-small cell lung cancer.

On this clonotype: Since no conserved phenylalanine or tryptophan closes the CDR3, a read error is the likely cause. The chain uses TRBV4-1 and TRBJ1-5; either TRBD1 or TRBD2 may supply D (5 bases each). The tail of the sequence fits TRBJ2-3 better, so the J call may be wrong. The CDR3 length is 15 residues. Germline CDR1 and CDR2: MGHRA and YSYEKL. The DNA for the CDR3 is TGCGCCAGCAGCCAAGGGGGGACGGGCAGTCAGCCCCAGTATTTA. Translation gives CASSQGGTGSQPQYL.

In regard to this clonotype: One junction end disagrees with the germline gene, perhaps due to a read error. The V gene is TRBV20-1, the J gene TRBJ1-1; 7 nucleotides agree with TRBD1. Germline assignment: CDR1 DFQATT and CDR2 SNEGSKA (reference sequence). The CDR3 length is 14 residues. The CDR3 here is CSNRDRTGNTEALF. The CDR3 DNA reads as TGCAGTAATAGAGATCGGACAGGCAACACTGAAGCTTTATTT.

The J gene is TRBJ1-2, the V gene TRBV4-1; 7 positions agree with TRBD1. The CDR3 runs 16 residues. Germline CDR1 is MGHRA and CDR2 is YSYEKL. V shed 0 bases, J shed 6 bases, and the junction held 10 bases outside the gene matches. The CDR3 spells CASSQEGGRGYDGYTF. In DNA, the CDR3 is TGCGCCAGCAGCCAAGAAGGCGGCAGGGGGTACGATGGCTACACCTTC.

Notes on this clonotype: One base away lies a much larger clone, so this may be a sequencing read error. This chain joins TRBV20-1 and TRBJ2-7; 12 bases map to TRBD2. The CDR3 has 15 residues. The V segment lost 6 bases and the J segment 1 base; nucleotides outside the gene matches: 7. The V gene's germline CDR1 is DFQATT and CDR2 SNEGSKA (reference sequence). CDR3 sequence: CSATTSGGMSYEQYF. Here the CDR3 DNA reads TGCAGTGCCACGACTAGCGGGGGAATGTCCTACGAGCAGTACTTC.

The rearrangement links TRBV11-3 to TRBJ2-5; 10 bases match TRBD2. The CDR3 runs to 15 residues. Germline CDR1 SGHNT, CDR2 YENEEA. CDR3 sequence reads: CGSNLEAGGQETQYF. In DNA, the CDR3 is TGTGGCAGTAACTTAGAAGCGGGAGGGCAAGAGACCCAGTACTTC.

About this clonotype itself: A read error may be the cause here, since a much bigger clone is one base away. This chain links TRBV6-6 with TRBJ2-1, with D perhaps given as TRBD1 or TRBD2 (5 bases each). Germline V gene sequence: CDR1 MNHNY, CDR2 SVGAGI (reference sequence). The CDR3 length is 13 residues. CDR3 coding DNA: TGTGCCAGCACTGGGGGTCCCTACAATGAGCTGTTCTTC. This translates into CASTGGPYNELFF.

This rearrangement joins TRBV29-1 to TRBJ2-1; a possible D gene is TRBD2 (5 bases). CDR1 SQVTM and CDR2 ANQGSEA come from the germline V gene. This CDR3 is 13 amino acids long. Trimming stripped 6 bases from V and 4 bases from J, with 13 bases between. CDR3 in amino acids: CSVRPAAYNEQFF. CDR3 sequence (DNA): TGCAGCGTGAGACCAGCGGCTTACAATGAGCAGTTCTTC.

This clonotype was picked up one time. The conserved phenylalanine or tryptophan normally closing the CDR3 is absent here, so this likely arose from a read error. It is unclear where the CDR3 begins or ends on the DNA, so no DNA is shown, and the CDR3 is as TCRdb lists it. This CDR3 reads CASSLEAGGQETHNY. The V call is TRBV11-3, the J call TRBJ2-5; the table's D call TRBD2 went unverified against the DNA. The germline V gene encodes CDR1 SGHNT and CDR2 YENEEA. A total of 15 residues make up the CDR3, ends included.

This clonotype was picked up many times. The J gene is TRBJ2-7, the V gene TRBV6-2 or TRBV6-3; the match to TRBD1 covers 9 bases. Trimming at V came to 6 bases and at J to 9 bases, leaving 6 bases not matched to a gene. CDR3 length equals 12 residues. CDR1 and CDR2 from the germline V gene are MNHEY and SVGEGT. This CDR3 is CASSPGQGGQYF. CDR3 DNA sequence: TGTGCCAGCAGCCCGGGACAGGGCGGGCAGTACTTC.

With regard to this clonotype: This may arise from a read error, as a much more abundant clone is one base away. The rearrangement uses TRBV12-3 or TRBV12-4 and TRBJ2-1; the D is unclear. This CDR3 contains 16 residues. CDR3 nucleotides: TGTGTCAGCAGTTATGCTCCCAGTGGCTCCTACAATGAGCAGTTCTTC. Its protein product is CVSSYAPSGSYNEQFF.

This chain joins TRBV11-2 and TRBJ2-1; D call uncertain. CDR1 SGHAT and CDR2 FQNNGV come from the germline V gene. The length of the CDR3 is 16 residues. V gave up 1 base and J gave up 8 bases, with 18 bases separating them. The CDR3 bases are TGTGCCAGCAGCTTAGCTCGGTTTGGTGGAAGCGATGAGCAGTTCTTC. Its protein is CASSLARFGGSDEQFF.

CDR3 sequence (DNA): TGTGCCAGCAACTTGGCCGGACTAGCGGGAGGGCCGCTGTACGAGCAGTACTTC. Amino acid sequence: CASNLAGLAGGPLYEQYF. This chain links TRBV11-2 with TRBJ2-7, with 15 positions matching TRBD2. Germline CDR1 is SGHAT and CDR2 is FQNNGV. The ends lost 7 bases at V and 4 bases at J; junction bases unmatched: 14. The CDR3 covers 18 residues. The complete variable domain, with remaining parts taken from reference TRBV11-2 and TRBJ2-7, reads EAGVAQSPRYKIIEKRQSVAFWCNPISGHATLYWYQQILGQGPKLLIQFQNNGVVDDSQLPKDRFSAERLKGVDSTLKIQPAKLEDSAVYLCASNLAGLAGGPLYEQYFGPGTRLTVT.

About this clonotype itself: A much larger clone sits a single nucleotide away, making a read error possible. CDR3 bases: TGTGCCAGCAGCTTTAGGACAGCGGGGGGGCGGCGCAATGAGCAGTTCTTC. It is translated as CASSFRTAGGRRNEQFF. The chain uses TRBV5-5 and TRBJ2-1; TRBD2 matches at 10 bases. Unmatched junction bases numbered 11, after V lost 2 bases and J lost 6 bases. This CDR3 has 17 amino acids. Germline lookup yields CDR1 SGHKS and CDR2 YYEKEE (reference sequence).

Comments on this clonotype: At one end, the junction sequence differs from germline, possibly due to a read error. J is TRBJ1-1 and V is TRBV6-2 or TRBV6-3, with TRBD1 matching over 7 bases. In germline, CDR1 is MNHEY, CDR2 SVGEGT. The CDR3 consists of 12 residues. CDR3: CAGSYAGGEAFF. The CDR3 DNA sequence: TGTGCCGGCAGTTACGCAGGGGGAGAGGCTTTCTTT.

A remark on this clonotype: This CDR3 fails to terminate in the conserved phenylalanine or tryptophan, so it likely reflects a read error. This chain uses TRBV6-2 or TRBV6-3 with TRBJ2-1; either TRBD1 or TRBD2 may supply D (6 bases each). This CDR3 has 17 amino acids. CDR1 MNHEY and CDR2 SVGEGT come from the germline V gene. Here the CDR3 DNA reads TGTGCCAGCACTTACCTGGGGGGCGGGCATTACTACAATGAGCAGTTCCTC. Translation gives CASTYLGGGHYYNEQFL.

Points on this clonotype: One junction end disagrees with the germline gene, perhaps due to a read error. The V gene is TRBV4-1, the J gene TRBJ1-2; no clear D. This CDR3 spans 18 amino acids. From germline, CDR1 is MGHRA and CDR2 YSYEKL. CDR3 in amino acids: CTSSQDSTETRSLYGYTF. CDR3 coding DNA: TGCACCAGCAGCCAGGACTCAACCGAGACAAGAAGTCTCTATGGCTACACCTTC.

This chain joins TRBV5-5 and TRBJ1-2; D possibly corresponds to TRBD1 (6 bases). V lost 3 bases and J lost 8, with 17 bases in between. There are 14 residues in the CDR3. In germline, CDR1 is SGHKS, CDR2 YYEKEE (reference sequence). The CDR3 sequence: CASSSRTVNNGYTF. The CDR3 DNA is TGTGCCAGCAGCTCACGGACAGTCAACAACGGCTACACCTTC.

Points on this clonotype: Possible read error: a much larger clone is one base away. The chain uses TRBV6-6 and TRBJ1-1; D unresolved. The germline V gene has CDR1 MNHNY and CDR2 SVGAGI (reference sequence). The length of the CDR3 is 14 residues. With 4 bases removed from V and 2 bases from J, the gap between germline ends came to 11 bases. CDR3 DNA sequence: TGTGCCAGCAGTTTGGTTAGCAGTAACACTGAAGCTTTCTTT. Translating it yields CASSLVSSNTEAFF.

Comments on this clonotype: Here the CDR3 omits its conserved ending phenylalanine or tryptophan, so a read error is the likely source. It is unclear where the CDR3 begins or ends on the DNA, so no DNA is shown, and the CDR3 is as TCRdb lists it. V gene TRBV12-3 or TRBV12-4 combines with J gene TRBJ1-2; the DNA was not used to check the table's D call, TRBD1. The CDR3 spans 11 residues, counting both ends. Here the CDR3 reads CASSRRTDYTS.

This clonotype was seen a handful of times. A much larger clone differs by one base, so this may be a read error. The V gene is TRBV12-3 or TRBV12-4, the J gene TRBJ2-7; maybe TRBD1 (5 bases). The CDR3 is 14 amino acids. The chain's CDR3 is CTSRLHLQGREQYF. The CDR3 DNA follows: TGTACCAGCAGATTACACCTCCAGGGCAGGGAGCAGTACTTC.

With respect to this clonotype: Possible read error: a much larger clone is one base away. V usage is TRBV20-1 and J usage is TRBJ2-1; D is unresolved. The CDR3 runs to 13 residues. In germline, CDR1 is DFQATT, CDR2 SNEGSKA (reference sequence). Trimming removed 7 bases at V and 1 base at J, with 11 bases between. The CDR3 nucleotides are TGCAGTGTTAGTAGTAGTTCCTACAATGAGCAGTTCTTC. It is translated as CSVSSSSYNEQFF.

This clonotype was observed a single time. V gene TRBV20-1 combines with J gene TRBJ1-5; D gene uncertain. Trimming shortened V by 3 bases and J by 0 bases, and 15 bases separated the two germline ends. The CDR3 runs 16 residues. Germline loops: CDR1 DFQATT, CDR2 SNEGSKA (reference sequence). The DNA for the CDR3 is TGCAGTGCTAGGGATGTGTACGAATATAGCAATCAGCCCCAGCATTTT. This encodes CSARDVYEYSNQPQHF.

Concerning this clonotype: A much larger clone differs by one base, so this may be a read error. The chain carries TRBV20-1 and TRBJ1-2, with D possibly matching TRBD1 (5 bases). The CDR3 is 15 amino acids. CDR1 DFQATT and CDR2 SNEGSKA come from the germline V gene (reference sequence). The CDR3 DNA reads as TGCAGTACTAGAGCGGTTAGGGAAGGGGACTATGGCTACACCTTC. Residues: CSTRAVREGDYGYTF.

Worth noting for this clonotype: The junction shows a germline mismatch at one end, possibly a read error. The chain uses TRBV6-6 and TRBJ2-7; tentatively, D is TRBD1 (5 bases). Per the germline V gene, CDR1 is MNHNY and CDR2 is SVGAGI (reference sequence). The CDR3 extends over 14 amino acids. The CDR3 DNA reads TGTGCCAACAGTTCTGGACATCCTCCCTACGAGCAGTACTTC. Amino acids: CANSSGHPPYEQYF.

This clonotype was detected only once. A read error may explain this, as a much larger clone is one base away. The V call is TRBV4-3, the J call TRBJ1-6, with TRBD1 identical over 7 bases. Per germline, CDR1 LGHNA and CDR2 YSLEER. This CDR3 contains 17 residues. The CDR3 spells CTSSQDKGGTANSPLHF. CDR3 nucleotides: TGCACCAGCAGCCAAGATAAAGGCGGGACAGCAAATTCACCCCTCCACTTT.

On this clonotype itself: Relative to the germline gene, one junction end is altered; a read error may explain this. The chain couples TRBV28 to TRBJ2-1; D ambiguous. This CDR3 is built from 18 residues. Germline V gene data show CDR1 as MDHEN and CDR2 as SYDVKM. The CDR3 DNA is TGTGCCAGCAGTTCCCCCATAACGGAGAAGAGGTCCTACAATGAACAGTTCTTC. It specifies CASSSPITEKRSYNEQFF. Drawing the rest from reference TRBV28 and TRBJ2-1, the complete variable domain is DVKVTQSSRYLVKRTGEKVFLECVQDMDHENMFWYRQDPGLGLRLIYFSYDVKMKEKGDIPEGYSVSREKKERFSLILESASTNQTSMYLCASSSPITEKRSYNEQFFGPGTRLTVL.

On this clonotype itself: Just one base apart from a much larger clone, this may be a read error. It is likely a read error, because the conserved phenylalanine at the end of the CDR3 is missing. The rearrangement uses TRBV7-8 and TRBJ1-1; possible D gene TRBD1, 5 bases. This CDR3 comprises 14 residues. CDR1 and CDR2 from the germline V gene are SGHVS and FQNEAQ. Trimming removed 4 bases from V and 0 bases from J, with 9 bases in between. CDR3 bases: TGTGCCAGCAGCTCCCAGACAGTGAACACTGAAGCTTTCTCT. It yields the protein CASSSQTVNTEAFS.

The chain recombines TRBV5-4 with TRBJ2-1; D uncertain. The CDR3 runs to 13 residues. Trimming removed 0 bases from V and 5 bases from J, with 6 bases in between. CDR1 is SGHNT and CDR2 is YYREEE in the germline V gene (reference sequence). CDR3 residues: CASSLVADNEQFF. The CDR3 nucleotides are TGTGCCAGCAGCTTGGTAGCAGACAATGAGCAGTTCTTC.

This clonotype appeared many times. Mismatch with germline at one junction end may stem from a read error. V usage is TRBV11-2 and J usage is TRBJ2-7; D gene ambiguous. From germline, CDR1 is SGHAT and CDR2 FQNNGV. The CDR3 is 12 amino acids. CDR3 nucleotide sequence: TGTGCTAGCAGCTTAATATCCTACGAGCAGTACTTC. Amino acids: CASSLISYEQYF.

The rearrangement uses TRBV11-3 and TRBJ1-6, with no clear D. This CDR3 region has 14 residues. The V gene's germline CDR1 is SGHNT and CDR2 YENEEA. V was pared by 6 bases and J by 10 bases, with 16 bases between. CDR3 amino acids: CASRIGPAGSPLHF. The CDR3 nucleotides are TGTGCCAGCAGGATAGGCCCAGCGGGGTCACCCCTCCACTTT.

This clonotype was recorded a few times. Just one base apart from a much larger clone, this may be a read error. The CDR3 loop is CTSSSKGPLHF. CDR3 coding DNA: TGTACCAGCAGTTCAAAGGGTCCCCTCCACTTT. V is TRBV6-6 and J is TRBJ1-6; no reliable D call. Per the germline V gene, CDR1 is MNHNY and CDR2 is SVGAGI (reference sequence). This CDR3 is 11 amino acids long.

This chain uses TRBV6-1 with TRBJ1-3; D might be TRBD1 (5 bases). The CDR3 extends over 15 amino acids. The germline gives CDR1 MNHNS, CDR2 SASEGT. The V gene lost 6 bases and the J gene lost 12 bases, with 24 bases spanning the gap. CDR3 loop: CASSSGTDSGNIIYF. The DNA of the CDR3 is TGTGCCAGCAGCTCTGGGACGGACTCTGGAAATATCATATATTTT.